The present T cell receptor (beta chain) was sequenced within a study of blood T cell repertoires in COVID-19. CDR3 length: 12 residues. CDR1 is LNHDA and CDR2 is SQIVND in the germline V gene (reference sequence). The V and J ends lost 5 bases and 10 bases respectively, with 14 bases between them. Participants spanned ages about 18 to 90 years and resided in roughly 22 US areas. Membership in each cohort depended on participant-reported clinical history. Only in-frame clones appear in the TCRdb table, and some are missing; sequencing was by immunoSEQ multiplex PCR. The sample records hundreds of thousands of clones, approximately 85% being singletons.

The genes are TRBV19 and TRBJ1-1; D perhaps matches TRBD1 (6 bases). This clonotype originated in a woman aged 45-65 years with acute COVID-19. Sequencing was performed on PBMCs or T cells enriched from blood (not recorded which). The CDR3 nucleotides are TGTGCCAGTAGTGAAACAGGGATAGGAGCTTTCTTT. Translated, it gives CASSETGIGAFF. Supplemented by reference TRBV19 and TRBJ1-1, the full variable domain reads DGGITQSPKYLFRKEGQNVTLSCEQNLNHDAMYWYRQDPGQGLRLIYYSQIVNDFQKGDIAEGYSVSREKKESFPLTVTSAQKNPTAFYLCASSETGIGAFFGQGTRLTVV.